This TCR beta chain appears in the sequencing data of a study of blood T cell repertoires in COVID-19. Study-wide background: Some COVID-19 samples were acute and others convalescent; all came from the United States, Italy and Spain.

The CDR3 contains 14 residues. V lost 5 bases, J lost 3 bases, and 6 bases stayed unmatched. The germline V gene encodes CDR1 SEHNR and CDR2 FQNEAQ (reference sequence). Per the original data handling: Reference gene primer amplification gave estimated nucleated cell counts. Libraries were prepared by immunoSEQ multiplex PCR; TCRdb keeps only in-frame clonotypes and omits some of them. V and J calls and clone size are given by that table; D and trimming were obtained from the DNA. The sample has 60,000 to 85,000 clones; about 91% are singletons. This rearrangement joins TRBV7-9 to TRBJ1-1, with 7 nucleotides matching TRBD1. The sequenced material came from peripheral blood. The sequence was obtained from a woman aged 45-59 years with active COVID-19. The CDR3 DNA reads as TGTGCCAGCAGCCCGAGGGGGCTCGACACTGAAGCTTTCTTT. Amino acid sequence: CASSPRGLDTEAFF.